This TCR beta chain was obtained from a study of blood T cell repertoires in COVID-19. Study-wide context: The cDNA or gDNA used as material had been derived from T cells, B-cell-depleted T cells, or PBMCs.

Individuals aged about 18 to 95 years were recruited from fewer than 30 US areas. Per the authors' pipeline: Estimates of nucleated cell counts were drawn from the amplification of reference gene primers. Profiling relied on immunoSEQ multiplex PCR, and the TCRdb table lists in-frame clones only, not all of them. D and trimming were read from the DNA, whereas the V and J calls and clone size are those reported in that table. The repertoire holds more than 200,000 clones, with over 75% as singletons. The ends lost 4 bases at V and 3 bases at J; junction bases unmatched: 6. CDR3 length: 15 amino acids. Germline V gives CDR1 MDHEN, CDR2 SYDVKM.

The chain combines TRBV28 with TRBJ2-1; 7 nucleotides match TRBD2. The sequence came from a woman aged 30 to 39 who had been exposed to COVID-19. Sequenced material: PBMCs or T cells enriched from blood (not recorded which). The CDR3 sequence: CASSSLATNYNEQFF. In nucleotides, the CDR3 is TGTGCCAGCAGTTCACTAGCGACTAACTACAATGAGCAGTTCTTC.